This T cell receptor (beta chain) was found in a study of cytomegalovirus exposure and HLA in healthy donors. Broader study findings: Later analysis found that TCR beta chains associated with HLA were more clonally expanded than other, equally common chains. Researchers reported that a few CMV-associated chains were confirmed in vitro as CMV antigen-specific. An Asian-associated ancestry cluster reportedly showed fewer N-insertions than the roughly 700-donor mean in a later analysis.

The germline CDR1 and CDR2 sequences are SGHTA and FQGNSA. This CDR3 has 16 residues. V lost 0 bases and J lost 5; bases outside the gene matches: 7. Primers included in the PCR were 60 Vbeta and 13 Jbeta primers. TCRdb keeps only in-frame clones here, not all; method: immunoSEQ multiplex PCR. The sample contains 200,000 to 250,000 clones, 70% to 85% of which appear only once. A note on this clone: The antigen remains undetermined.

The material sequenced was PBMCs. The sequence was collected from a male donor in good health and CMV-seronegative. This chain links TRBV7-2 with TRBJ2-5; 9 bases are a match to TRBD2. CDR3 in amino acids: CASSLARLAGTETQYF. The DNA of the CDR3 is TGTGCCAGCAGCTTAGCGCGGCTAGCGGGAACGGAGACCCAGTACTTC.